Shown below are 28 T cell receptor beta chains from a single sample sequenced in a study of cytomegalovirus exposure and HLA in healthy donors. This PCR relied on a set of 60 Vbeta primers and 13 Jbeta primers. Method: immunoSEQ multiplex PCR; TCRdb's copy keeps in-frame clones and lacks some. Of about 120,000 clones in the sample, 63% were seen once. Sequenced input: PBMCs. The receptor source for this set is a middle-aged man in good health and CMV-seropositive.

J is TRBJ2-7 and V is TRBV19, with D possibly matching TRBD2 (5 bases). The germline V and J ends were trimmed by 6 bases and 7 bases, with 16 bases remaining between them. Germline V CDR1 and CDR2: LNHDA, SQIVND (reference sequence). This CDR3 comprises 13 residues. The CDR3 coding sequence is TGTGCCAGTAGCCCATCCCGAGGGCGAGAGCAGTACTTC. Translation: CASSPSRGREQYF.

This chain connects TRBV5-1 to TRBJ2-1; 7 bases are shared with TRBD2. V dropped 4 bases and J dropped 9; count of bases not matched to a gene: 7. The CDR3 spans 13 residues. CDR1 is SGHRS and CDR2 is YFSETQ in the germline V gene. The CDR3 region is CASSPTSVSEQFF. The CDR3, as DNA: TGCGCCAGCAGCCCTACTAGCGTTTCTGAGCAGTTCTTC.

This clone was detected only a few times. This sequence joins TRBV11-2 and TRBJ2-3, with no clear D. The CDR3 extends over 14 amino acids. Germline lookup yields CDR1 SGHAT and CDR2 FQNNGV. V was shortened by 4 bases and J by 8 bases, with 16 bases between the two germline ends. CDR3: CASSSIGAVGTQYF. CDR3 DNA sequence: TGTGCCAGCAGCTCAATCGGAGCCGTCGGTACGCAGTATTTT.

The gene calls are TRBV7-3 and TRBJ1-2; maybe TRBD1 (6 bases). Per germline, CDR1 SGHTA and CDR2 FQGTGA. The CDR3 spans 14 residues. V lost 3 bases to trimming and J lost 2 bases, with 10 bases between them. The CDR3 reads CASSFPGANYGYTF. The CDR3 nucleotides are TGTGCCAGCAGCTTTCCAGGGGCGAACTATGGCTACACCTTC.

The chain joins TRBV13 to TRBJ2-1, with D maybe TRBD2 (6 bases). Trimming removed 2 bases at V and 4 bases at J, with 21 bases between. The CDR3 is 18 residues long. Per the germline V gene, CDR1 is PRHDT and CDR2 is FYEKMQ (reference sequence). This CDR3 reads CASSLSGLSSGGYNEQFF. Written as DNA, the CDR3 is TGTGCCAGCAGCTTATCAGGATTGAGTAGCGGAGGTTACAATGAGCAGTTCTTC.

A single count supports this clone. CDR3 in amino acids: CASSISGGATDTQYF. The CDR3 DNA reads as TGTGCCAGCAGCATCAGCGGGGGGGCCACAGATACGCAGTATTTT. The rearrangement joins TRBV7-7 to TRBJ2-3; TRBD2 aligns across 10 bases. J lost 2 bases, V lost 5 bases, and 4 bases had no gene match. Germline V gene sequence: CDR1 SSHAT, CDR2 FNYEAQ (reference sequence). The CDR3 runs to 15 residues.

The chain couples TRBV5-1 to TRBJ1-2; maybe TRBD1 (6 bases). The CDR3 is made up of 13 amino acids. Germline V gives CDR1 SGHRS, CDR2 YFSETQ. Between the trimmed V and J ends, which lost 1 base and 8 bases, there was a span of 12 bases. CDR3 protein: CASSLTLTGGYTF. In DNA, the CDR3 is TGCGCCAGCAGCTTGACCCTGACAGGAGGCTACACCTTC.

The gene calls are TRBV19 and TRBJ2-2; 9 bases match TRBD1. CDR1 is LNHDA, CDR2 SQIVND, per germline (reference sequence). Losses at the gene ends were 2 bases for V and 1 base for J; bases not matched to a gene: 2. CDR3 length equals 16 residues. The CDR3 loop is CASSIPGQGNTGELFF. The DNA for the CDR3 is TGTGCCAGTAGTATACCGGGACAGGGGAACACCGGGGAGCTGTTTTTT. The full variable domain, completed using reference TRBV19 and TRBJ2-2, is DGGITQSPKYLFRKEGQNVTLSCEQNLNHDAMYWYRQDPGQGLRLIYYSQIVNDFQKGDIAEGYSVSREKKESFPLTVTSAQKNPTAFYLCASSIPGQGNTGELFFGEGSRLTVL.

As for this clone: A much more abundant neighbour one base away suggests this may be a read error. The rearrangement links TRBV30 to TRBJ2-4, with D perhaps TRBD2 (6 bases). Germline assignment: CDR1 GTSNPN and CDR2 SVGIG (reference sequence). Trimming took off 0 bases at V and 2 bases at J, with 14 bases between the two ends. There are 16 residues in the CDR3. The CDR3 nucleotides are TGTGCCTGGAGTGTGGGGCAGGAGGGCCCCAAAAACATTCAGTACTTC. It specifies CAWSVGQEGPKNIQYF.

The V gene is TRBV29-1, the J gene TRBJ2-3; the match to TRBD1 covers 10 bases. The CDR3 length is 14 residues. V was pared by 3 bases and J by 4 bases, with 4 bases of the junction left unmatched. Germline V gene sequence: CDR1 SQVTM, CDR2 ANQGSEA. The CDR3 reads CSVEGDRGADTQYF. Here the CDR3 DNA reads TGCAGCGTTGAGGGGGACAGGGGAGCAGATACGCAGTATTTT.

The chain recombines TRBV10-3 with TRBJ2-7; 11 positions agree with TRBD1. Germline-derived CDR1 and CDR2 are ENHRY and SYGVKD. The CDR3 has 16 residues. The V and J ends lost 2 bases and 0 bases, in that order; junction bases with no gene match: 3. The CDR3 coding sequence is TGTGCCATCAGTGAGCCCGGACAGGGGGCCTCCTACGAGCAGTACTTC. It codes for CAISEPGQGASYEQYF.

V gene TRBV29-1 combines with J gene TRBJ2-3, with D maybe TRBD2 (6 bases). The germline V gene has CDR1 SQVTM and CDR2 ANQGSEA. Trimming pared 8 bases from V and 0 bases from J, leaving 15 bases between. The CDR3 covers 14 residues. Here the CDR3 DNA reads TGCAGCTCGAGACGGGCGGGGAGCACAGATACGCAGTATTTT. Residues: CSSRRAGSTDTQYF.

The chain joins TRBV6-1 to TRBJ2-2, with D maybe TRBD1 (6 bases). The V gene's germline CDR1 is MNHNS and CDR2 SASEGT. Between the trimmed V and J ends, which lost 4 bases and 3 bases, there was a span of 12 bases. CDR3 length: 15 residues. CDR3 loop: CASSASGADTGELFF. Here the CDR3 DNA reads TGTGCCAGCAGTGCGTCAGGGGCAGACACCGGGGAGCTGTTTTTT.

This clone was picked up one time. The rearrangement joins TRBV19 to TRBJ1-4; 9 bases are a match to TRBD1. Trimming at V came to 4 bases and at J to 0 bases, leaving 9 bases not matched to a gene. The germline V gene has CDR1 LNHDA and CDR2 SQIVND (reference sequence). This CDR3 has 18 residues. The CDR3, as DNA: TGTGCCAGTAGTAAACGGACAGGGGTCTATGCAACTAATGAAAAACTGTTTTTT. It codes for CASSKRTGVYATNEKLFF.

Regarding this clone: Other DNA sequences within the sample encode an identical CDR3. V and J are TRBV29-1 and TRBJ2-7; a weak D match, TRBD1 (6 bases). The CDR3 extends over 11 amino acids. Germline V gene lookup returns CDR1 SQVTM and CDR2 ANQGSEA. V shed 4 bases and J shed 3 bases, with 7 bases lying between them. The CDR3: CSVGGGYEQYF. The CDR3, as DNA: TGCAGCGTTGGAGGGGGCTACGAGCAGTACTTC.

This clone was observed a single time. This chain connects TRBV19 to TRBJ2-4; the match to TRBD2 covers 12 bases. The CDR3 contains 16 residues. V shed 5 bases, J shed 3 bases, and the junction held 5 bases outside the gene matches. Germline V gives CDR1 LNHDA, CDR2 SQIVND (reference sequence). CDR3 DNA sequence: TGTGCCAGTAGTTTGGGACTAGCGGGCCTCAAAAACATTCAGTACTTC. As protein: CASSLGLAGLKNIQYF.

The V call is TRBV7-6, the J call TRBJ2-7; 7 bases match TRBD2. Looked up from germline, CDR1 is SGHVS and CDR2 is FNYEAQ. This CDR3 has 15 amino acids. V lost 5 bases to trimming and J lost 6 bases; unmatched junction nucleotides: 13. The CDR3 reads CASSPWGGSSGEQYF. The CDR3 DNA sequence: TGTGCCAGCAGCCCCTGGGGGGGGTCTTCTGGCGAGCAGTACTTC. The variable domain in full, completed from reference TRBV7-6 and TRBJ2-7, reads GAGVSQSPRYKVTKRGQDVALRCDPISGHVSLYWYRQALGQGPEFLTYFNYEAQQDKSGLPNDRFSAERPEGSISTLTIQRTEQRDSAMYRCASSPWGGSSGEQYFGPGTRLTVT.

This clone occurred a few times. The gene calls are TRBV5-5 and TRBJ2-1, with 10 bases lining up with TRBD2. This CDR3 region has 15 residues. Germline-derived CDR1 and CDR2 are SGHKS and YYEKEE (reference sequence). V lost 1 base, J lost 9 bases, and 7 bases stayed unmatched. CDR3 residues: CASSLFLAGVSEQFF. CDR3 in DNA: TGTGCCAGCAGCTTGTTCCTAGCGGGAGTTAGTGAGCAGTTCTTC.

This rearrangement joins TRBV5-1 to TRBJ2-5; possibly TRBD1 for D (5 bases). CDR3 length: 16 amino acids. The V gene lost 0 bases and the J gene lost 3 bases, with 15 bases spanning the gap. Looked up from germline, CDR1 is SGHRS and CDR2 is YFSETQ. The CDR3 spells CASSLALTVWEETQYF. The DNA of the CDR3 is TGCGCCAGCAGCTTGGCCTTGACAGTGTGGGAAGAGACCCAGTACTTC. Drawing the rest from reference TRBV5-1 and TRBJ2-5, the complete variable domain is KAGVTQTPRYLIKTRGQQVTLSCSPISGHRSVSWYQQTPGQGLQFLFEYFSETQRNKGNFPGRFSGRQFSNSRSEMNVSTLELGDSALYLCASSLALTVWEETQYFGPGTRLLVL.

This chain links TRBV9 with TRBJ2-3, with 16 bases lining up with TRBD2. The V gene end was trimmed by 3 bases and the J gene end by 6 bases; junction bases not matched to a gene: 10. CDR1 and CDR2 (germline): SGDLS, YYNGEE. The CDR3 spans 18 residues. The DNA for the CDR3 is TGTGCCAGCAGCGCCGGGACTAGCGGGGGGGGAGGGATTGATACGCAGTATTTT. This gives the protein CASSAGTSGGGGIDTQYF.

In its sample, this clone was seen once. V gene TRBV27 combines with J gene TRBJ1-1, with 7 bases lining up with TRBD1. CDR3 length equals 14 residues. The J segment lost 3 bases and the V segment lost 4 bases, leaving 5 bases of the junction unmatched. CDR1 is MNHEY and CDR2 is SMNVEV in the germline V gene (reference sequence). The DNA for the CDR3 is TGTGCCAGCAGTTACGGGACAGCTGACACTGAAGCTTTCTTT. Its protein product is CASSYGTADTEAFF.

Only a few counts were recorded for this clone. V usage is TRBV5-6 and J usage is TRBJ2-1; a possible D gene is TRBD1 (6 bases). V lost 3 bases to trimming and J lost 2 bases, with 9 bases between them. There are 14 residues in the CDR3. The V gene's germline CDR1 is SGHDT and CDR2 YYEEEE. Here the CDR3 reads CASSSGTTYNEQFF. The CDR3 coding sequence is TGTGCCAGCAGCTCCGGGACAACCTACAATGAGCAGTTCTTC.

The V and J genes are TRBV5-4 and TRBJ2-4, with TRBD2 identical over 7 bases. The CDR3 has 14 residues. V shed 5 bases and J 0 bases; nucleotides not matched to a gene: 2. Per germline, CDR1 SGHNT and CDR2 YYREEE (reference sequence). As DNA, the CDR3 is TGTGCCAGCAGTAGCGGGTTAGCCAAAAACATTCAGTACTTC. It encodes CASSSGLAKNIQYF.

The table lists this clone with a few counts. The CDR3 bases are TGTGCCAGCAGTTCGCTAGCGGATATCGGAGAGACCCAGTACTTC. As protein: CASSSLADIGETQYF. This sequence joins TRBV27 and TRBJ2-5, with 7 bases fitting TRBD2. The CDR3 consists of 15 residues. Looked up from germline, CDR1 is MNHEY and CDR2 is SMNVEV (reference sequence). V lost 4 bases and J lost 4; bases outside the gene matches: 9.

The gene calls are TRBV10-2 and TRBJ1-5, with D possibly TRBD1 on 6 matching bases. Looked up from germline, CDR1 is WSHSY and CDR2 is SAAADI. This CDR3 has 14 amino acids. V lost 6 bases and J lost 4, with 13 bases in between. CDR3 DNA sequence: TGCGCCAGCAGCGCCGGGACAAAGAATCAGCCCCAGCATTTT. Its protein product is CASSAGTKNQPQHF.

This clone was detected a few times. The rearrangement uses TRBV25-1 and TRBJ2-5; 8 bases line up with TRBD1. The CDR3 is 14 amino acids. Germline CDR1 is MGHDK and CDR2 is SYGVNS. J was trimmed by 5 bases and V by 3 bases; bases with no gene match: 5. The CDR3: CASSDQDRVETQYF. DNA for the CDR3: TGTGCCAGCAGTGACCAGGACAGGGTGGAGACCCAGTACTTC.

The V and J genes are TRBV2 and TRBJ1-5; possible D gene TRBD1, 6 bases. Germline CDR1 and CDR2: SNHLY and FYNNEI. This CDR3 is 13 amino acids long. V was trimmed by 6 bases and J by 7 bases, leaving 13 bases between them. The CDR3 DNA is TGTGCCAGCAGAGACAGGTTTGCACAGCCCCAGCATTTT. It codes for CASRDRFAQPQHF.

The CDR3 protein is CASSREGQGTDTQYF. The DNA of the CDR3 is TGTGCCAGCAGCCGCGAGGGACAGGGCACAGATACGCAGTATTTT. This rearrangement joins TRBV27 to TRBJ2-3; 8 nucleotides match TRBD1. The CDR3 is made up of 15 amino acids. Trimming cost V 6 bases and J 1 base; bases outside gene matches: 6. Germline V gene lookup returns CDR1 MNHEY and CDR2 SMNVEV (reference sequence).